The 32 T cell receptor beta chains in this list originate from one sample, sequenced in a study of cytomegalovirus exposure and HLA in healthy donors. PCR was performed using 60 Vbeta and 13 Jbeta primers. Sequencing used immunoSEQ multiplex PCR; TCRdb keeps in-frame clones, though not all of them. This sample has under 200,000 clones, with less than 90% found just once. Sequencing was carried out using PBMCs. The receptors come from a man between 18 and 29 years old in good health and CMV-seronegative.

V usage is TRBV4-3 and J usage is TRBJ1-4; TRBD1 aligns across 9 bases. The germline CDR1 and CDR2 sequences are LGHNA and YSLEER. This CDR3 contains 17 residues. J lost 2 bases, V lost 0 bases, and 4 bases had no gene match. CDR3 DNA sequence: TGCGCCAGCAGCCAAGATACAGGGGGCACGACTAATGAAAAACTGTTTTTT. Protein sequence: CASSQDTGGTTNEKLFF.

This clone was recorded once. The chain combines TRBV10-3 with TRBJ2-5; 7 bases are shared with TRBD2. CDR3 length equals 14 residues. Per germline, CDR1 ENHRY and CDR2 SYGVKD. The ends lost 4 bases at V and 9 bases at J; junction bases unmatched: 11. For the CDR3, the DNA is TGTGCCATCAGTGCCCCGACTAGCAGGGCCCCCCAGTACTTC. Translated: CAISAPTSRAPQYF.

The chain links TRBV28 to TRBJ2-5, with a possible D match to TRBD1 (7 bases). CDR1 and CDR2 from the germline V gene are MDHEN and SYDVKM. V dropped 8 bases and J dropped 1 base, with 23 bases sitting between them. The CDR3 contains 17 residues. CDR3 sequence: CASDHARGAPLQETQYF. The DNA for the CDR3 is TGTGCCAGCGATCACGCCAGGGGGGCACCCCTCCAAGAGACCCAGTACTTC.

This chain links TRBV13 with TRBJ2-2, with D possibly TRBD1 on 6 matching bases. The germline CDR1 and CDR2 sequences are PRHDT and FYEKMQ (reference sequence). The CDR3 has 17 residues. Trimming stripped 5 bases from V and 2 bases from J, with 18 bases between. The CDR3 coding sequence is TGTGCCAGCAGCCCAACAGACAGGCTAAAAAACACCGGGGAGCTGTTTTTT. Residues: CASSPTDRLKNTGELFF.

This clone has more than one count but fewer than ten. The CDR3 loop is CASSVSTQGRTEAFF. The CDR3 DNA reads TGCGCCAGCAGCGTGAGCACACAGGGAAGAACTGAAGCTTTCTTT. The chain employs TRBV4-3 and TRBJ1-1; the D gene is possibly TRBD1 (6 bases). Germline CDR1 is LGHNA and CDR2 is YSLEER. The CDR3 extends over 15 amino acids. The V end was cut by 5 bases, the J end by 5 bases, with 18 bases between.

This clone has a single count. The chain carries TRBV6-5 and TRBJ1-6, with 9 bases lining up with TRBD1. The V and J ends lost 6 bases and 8 bases, in that order; junction bases with no gene match: 8. This CDR3 is 15 amino acids long. Germline CDR1 reads MNHEY; CDR2 reads SVGAGI. The CDR3 spells CASRRTGQGDSPLHF. The CDR3, as DNA: TGTGCCAGCAGAAGGACGGGACAGGGCGATTCACCCCTCCACTTT.

The chain joins TRBV27 to TRBJ1-2; 10 nucleotides match TRBD1. Unmatched junction bases numbered 7, after V lost 6 bases and J lost 6 bases. From germline, CDR1 is MNHEY and CDR2 SMNVEV (reference sequence). The CDR3 extends over 14 amino acids. The CDR3 region has the DNA TGTGCCAGCAGGGACCTAGACAGGGGGCATGGCTACACCTTC. Protein sequence: CASRDLDRGHGYTF.

This clone showed up just a few times. The chain couples TRBV20-1 to TRBJ1-1; D uncertain. Trimming took off 5 bases at V and 1 base at J, with 5 bases between the two ends. The CDR3 covers 11 residues. CDR1 is DFQATT, CDR2 SNEGSKA, per germline (reference sequence). The CDR3, as DNA: TGCAGTGCTCGGGAGAACACTGAAGCTTTCTTT. This codes for CSARENTEAFF.

The chain couples TRBV28 to TRBJ2-7; 8 bases fit TRBD1. CDR3 length: 19 residues. Per germline, CDR1 MDHEN and CDR2 SYDVKM. V shed 4 bases, J shed 4 bases, and the junction held 21 bases outside the gene matches. The CDR3 is CASSSFMNTGTGSFYEQYF. In nucleotides, the CDR3 is TGTGCCAGCAGTTCCTTCATGAATACCGGGACAGGTAGCTTTTACGAGCAGTACTTC.

This clone was picked up one time. The chain employs TRBV28 and TRBJ2-2; 7 bases align to TRBD2. The germline V gene encodes CDR1 MDHEN and CDR2 SYDVKM. The CDR3 is 15 residues long. The J segment lost 2 bases and the V segment lost 5 bases, leaving 5 bases of the junction unmatched. In DNA form, the CDR3 reads TGTGCCAGCAGTAGCGGGGCGATTAACACCGGGGAGCTGTTTTTT. Protein product: CASSSGAINTGELFF.

This chain joins TRBV7-3 and TRBJ2-2; D may be TRBD2 (6 bases). V was trimmed by 5 bases and J by 5 bases, leaving 15 bases between them. This CDR3 contains 15 residues. Germline V gives CDR1 SGHTA, CDR2 FQGTGA. CDR3 DNA sequence: TGTGCCAGCAGCGCGGGGCAGGGCTTGACCGGGGAGCTGTTTTTT. Translation: CASSAGQGLTGELFF.

The V call is TRBV18, the J call TRBJ2-2, with TRBD1 identical over 8 bases. After removal of 2 bases from V and 1 base from J, the junction contained 0 bases not matched to a gene. This CDR3 has 15 residues. Germline assignment: CDR1 KGHSH and CDR2 LQKENI. CDR3 residues: CASSPGQGNTGELFF. CDR3 coding DNA: TGTGCCAGCTCACCAGGACAGGGGAACACCGGGGAGCTGTTTTTT. The full variable domain, rest sourced from reference TRBV18 and TRBJ2-2, is NAGVMQNPRHLVRRRGQEARLRCSPMKGHSHVYWYRQLPEEGLKFMVYLQKENIIDESGMPKERFSAEFPKEGPSILRIQQVVRGDSAAYFCASSPGQGNTGELFFGEGSRLTVL.

V gene TRBV5-6 combines with J gene TRBJ2-1, with TRBD2 matching 13 bases. The CDR3 has 17 residues. CDR1 and CDR2 (germline): SGHDT, YYEEEE. Trimming removed 4 bases from V and 3 bases from J; junction bases left unmatched: 7. The DNA of the CDR3 is TGTGCCAGCAGCCAGGGACTAGCGGGGAAGAACTACAATGAGCAGTTCTTC. It encodes CASSQGLAGKNYNEQFF.

V is TRBV7-9 and J is TRBJ2-2, with 8 bases fitting TRBD1. Germline V CDR1 and CDR2: SEHNR, FQNEAQ (reference sequence). This CDR3 spans 15 amino acids. Unmatched junction bases numbered 5, after V lost 5 bases and J lost 3 bases. The CDR3 is CASSPWTGYTGELFF. The CDR3 DNA reads TGTGCCAGCAGCCCGTGGACAGGGTACACCGGGGAGCTGTTTTTT.

The chain is built from TRBV5-4 and TRBJ2-2; TRBD1 agrees at 8 bases. The CDR3 totals 17 residues. With 3 bases clipped from V and 6 bases from J, the junction kept 13 bases outside the gene matches. CDR1 and CDR2 from the germline V gene are SGHNT and YYREEE (reference sequence). CDR3 protein: CASSSDRAGGVPGELFF. In DNA form, the CDR3 reads TGTGCCAGCAGCTCAGATCGGGCAGGGGGCGTCCCCGGGGAGCTGTTTTTT.

The rearrangement joins TRBV9 to TRBJ1-3; D is ambiguous. This CDR3 spans 12 amino acids. V lost 4 bases, J lost 7 bases, and 9 bases lay in between. CDR1 and CDR2 (germline): SGDLS, YYNGEE. DNA of the CDR3: TGTGCCAGCAGCCCCGTGGCTAACACCATATATTTT. Amino acids: CASSPVANTIYF.

Written as DNA, the CDR3 is TGTGCCATCAGTGAAGGTGGACTAGCCTCCGAAACCAATGAGCAGTTCTTC. It yields the protein CAISEGGLASETNEQFF. The chain couples TRBV10-3 to TRBJ2-1; 8 positions match TRBD2. CDR1 ENHRY and CDR2 SYGVKD come from the germline V gene. V lost 3 bases, J lost 6 bases, and 13 bases stayed unmatched. This CDR3 is 17 amino acids long.

The chain employs TRBV5-5 and TRBJ1-5; maybe TRBD1 (5 bases). V was clipped by 0 bases and J by 0 bases, with 7 bases between them. The CDR3 runs to 15 residues. The V gene's germline CDR1 is SGHKS and CDR2 YYEKEE (reference sequence). CDR3 nucleotide sequence: TGTGCCAGCAGCTTGGACAGGTATAGCAATCAGCCCCAGCATTTT. Translating gives CASSLDRYSNQPQHF.

The V gene is TRBV6-6, the J gene TRBJ2-2; possibly TRBD2 for D (5 bases). The V gene's germline CDR1 is MNHNY and CDR2 SVGAGI (reference sequence). The CDR3 spans 13 residues. V was trimmed by 6 bases and J by 4 bases, leaving 9 bases between them. The DNA of the CDR3 is TGTGCCAGCAGACAAGGAGGCACCGGGGAGCTGTTTTTT. Translation gives CASRQGGTGELFF.

Comments on this clone: One end of the junction is discordant with germline, which a read error may explain. The chain has TRBV7-9 and TRBJ2-1; 8 positions agree with TRBD2. This CDR3 spans 17 amino acids. Germline loops: CDR1 SEHNR, CDR2 FQNEAQ (reference sequence). CDR3 sequence: CSSSPPGGSRSYNEQFF. The CDR3 coding sequence is TGTTCCAGCAGCCCACCGGGAGGGAGTAGGTCCTACAATGAGCAGTTCTTC.

The J gene is TRBJ2-7, the V gene TRBV10-3, with D possibly being TRBD1 (5 bases). The CDR3 spans 14 residues. Germline-derived CDR1 and CDR2 are ENHRY and SYGVKD. Trimming cost V 2 bases and J 4 bases, with 12 bases left between them. Here the CDR3 reads CAISEPWTPYEQYF. As DNA, the CDR3 is TGTGCCATCAGTGAGCCGTGGACACCTTACGAGCAGTACTTC.

The chain recombines TRBV6-5 with TRBJ1-2; D is unclear. In germline, CDR1 is MNHEY, CDR2 SVGAGI. V lost 7 bases and J 2 bases, leaving 14 bases between the germline ends. The CDR3 consists of 14 residues. The CDR3, as DNA: TGTGCCAGCACTCCTTGGAGAGACAACTATGGCTACACCTTC. It is translated as CASTPWRDNYGYTF.

In DNA form, the CDR3 reads TGTGCCACCAGCAGAGCGCGAGGCCTAAACTACGAGCAGTACTTC. Protein sequence: CATSRARGLNYEQYF. This chain links TRBV15 with TRBJ2-7; D is unclear. The germline V and J ends were trimmed by 1 base and 3 bases, with 13 bases remaining between them. The germline V gene encodes CDR1 LNHNV and CDR2 YYDKDF (reference sequence). The CDR3 runs to 15 residues.

This chain joins TRBV5-8 and TRBJ1-5, with 7 bases that match TRBD1. The CDR3 is 16 amino acids. J lost 1 base, V lost 4 bases, and 8 bases had no gene match. From germline, CDR1 is SGHTS and CDR2 YDEGEE. In nucleotides, the CDR3 is TGTGCCAGCAGCATCGACAGGGCAAGAAGCAATCAGCCCCAGCATTTT. This sequence encodes CASSIDRARSNQPQHF.

The chain carries TRBV23-1 and TRBJ2-1; TRBD1 matches at 8 bases. TRBV23-1 is designated an ORF whose function remains uncertain. Germline trimming cut 3 bases from V and 3 bases from J; bases unmatched to any gene: 7. The CDR3 sequence is 16 residues long. The CDR3 DNA reads TGCGCCAGCAGTCACCCGACAGGGGATCACTACAATGAGCAGTTCTTC. Protein sequence: CASSHPTGDHYNEQFF.

This rearrangement joins TRBV28 to TRBJ1-5, with a weak D call TRBD1 (5 bases). Germline loops: CDR1 MDHEN, CDR2 SYDVKM. Trimming stripped 6 bases from V and 4 bases from J, with 16 bases between. The CDR3 has 15 residues. The CDR3 loop is CASSLGTGRNQPQHF. In nucleotides, the CDR3 is TGTGCCAGCAGCCTGGGCACAGGTCGGAATCAGCCCCAGCATTTT.

The rearrangement joins TRBV7-6 to TRBJ2-3; maybe TRBD2 (5 bases). Looked up from germline, CDR1 is SGHVS and CDR2 is FNYEAQ. V gave up 4 bases and J gave up 6 bases, with 11 bases separating them. The CDR3 sequence is 13 residues long. The CDR3 loop is CASSSGESDTQYF. CDR3 DNA: TGTGCCAGCAGCTCTGGGGAGTCGGATACGCAGTATTTT.

The chain has TRBV27 and TRBJ2-7; 9 bases match TRBD1. V dropped 7 bases and J dropped 4; count of bases not matched to a gene: 11. CDR3 length: 15 residues. Germline V gene data show CDR1 as MNHEY and CDR2 as SMNVEV (reference sequence). The CDR3 protein is CASKPGQGWDYEQYF. DNA of the CDR3: TGTGCCAGCAAACCCGGACAGGGGTGGGATTACGAGCAGTACTTC.

The chain joins TRBV10-3 to TRBJ2-7; TRBD2 might be the D (6 bases). Deletions cut 6 bases from V and 5 bases from J, with 17 bases between. The CDR3 totals 14 residues. Germline V gives CDR1 ENHRY, CDR2 SYGVKD. The CDR3 is CAIRPRGMGDEQYF. As DNA, the CDR3 is TGTGCCATCAGACCTCGGGGGATGGGGGACGAGCAGTACTTC.

Regarding this clone: One end of the junction does not line up with germline, which may come from a read error. The chain has TRBV14 and TRBJ1-2; 8 positions agree with TRBD1. The germline V gene encodes CDR1 SGHDN and CDR2 FVKESK. This CDR3 region has 13 residues. Here the CDR3 reads CASSQEDRDILFF. As DNA, the CDR3 is TGTGCCAGCAGCCAAGAGGACAGGGACATCCTTTTCTTC.

The J gene is TRBJ2-3, the V gene TRBV11-2, with TRBD1 identical over 8 bases. V shed 5 bases and J 2 bases; nucleotides not matched to a gene: 9. Per germline, CDR1 SGHAT and CDR2 FQNNGV. The CDR3 is 16 amino acids. The CDR3 sequence: CASSPPTGGATDTQYF. For the CDR3, the DNA is TGTGCCAGCAGCCCCCCCACAGGGGGTGCCACAGATACGCAGTATTTT.

The chain is built from TRBV27 and TRBJ2-1; TRBD2 aligns across 10 bases. The V gene's germline CDR1 is MNHEY and CDR2 SMNVEV (reference sequence). The CDR3 consists of 15 residues. Losses at the gene ends were 4 bases for V and 13 bases for J; bases not matched to a gene: 13. The CDR3: CASSWAPASGGRQFF. CDR3 DNA: TGTGCCAGCAGTTGGGCCCCGGCTAGCGGGGGTCGCCAGTTCTTC.